This TCR beta chain was found in a study of T-cell memory formation after mild COVID-19. Overall study results and limits: Contracting clones from day 15 to 85 showed balanced CD4/CD8; later expanders favored CD4+.

With 5 bases removed from V and 4 bases from J, the gap between germline ends came to 11 bases. The CDR3 contains 13 residues. Via MiXCR, TCRdb re-called the 5' RACE reads, giving one row per CDR3 protein. The sample yields 30,000 to 45,000 distinct CDR3 sequences, about 10% seen once. Ten or more counts support this clonotype. Its antigen is as yet unknown. Material: PBMCs or a T cell subset sorted from them (not recorded which). The receptor's source is a man aged 18 to 30 who had mild COVID-19 (a few samples of this study predate the infection). Cell type and time point are not known. This rearrangement joins TRBV12-3 or TRBV12-4 to TRBJ1-1; unclear D gene. The CDR3 region has the DNA TGTGCCAGCAGTAACCTTCCCGGCACTGAAGCTTTCTTT. It yields the protein CASSNLPGTEAFF.